This is a list of T cell receptor beta chains from one sample in a study of OX40 agonist ivuxolimab in advanced cancers. Sequencing used immunoSEQ multiplex PCR; TCRdb keeps in-frame clones, though not all of them. The sample contains over 80,000 clones, roughly nine tenths of which appear only once. This specimen was CD4+ or CD8+ T cells sorted from blood, taken in a trial of the OX40 agonist ivuxolimab. Source of these receptors: an adult with an advanced solid tumor such as melanoma, head and neck, liver or kidney cancer. Each CDR3 is given with its conserved first and last residue. A D gene is named only where the DNA matches it firmly. Size is stated for part of the rows, as once, few or many counts, or as a class when the clone is expanded.

J,size,V,D,CDR3,DNA
TRBJ1-1,NA,TRBV7-2,TRBD1,CASRFDRGAEAFF,TGTGCCAGCAGATTCGACAGGGGCGCTGAAGCTTTCTTT
TRBJ2-5,NA,TRBV9,TRBD1,CASSVVDRGPPETQYF,TGTGCCAGCAGCGTAGTAGACAGGGGGCCCCCGGAGACCCAGTACTTC
TRBJ2-7,NA,TRBV27,NA,CASSSLTSGVYEQYF,TGTGCCAGCAGTTCCCTTACCTCAGGGGTCTACGAGCAGTACTTC
TRBJ1-5,once,TRBV5-4,NA,CASSLYGLNQPQHF,TGTGCCAGCAGCTTGTACGGCCTCAATCAGCCCCAGCATTTT
TRBJ2-1,NA,TRBV30,TRBD1,CAWILPQGRNEQFF,TGTGCCTGGATTCTTCCACAGGGGCGTAATGAGCAGTTCTTC
TRBJ1-5,few,TRBV5-6,NA,CASSLRGAGSQPQHF,TGTGCCAGCAGCTTGAGAGGGGCAGGGAGCCAGCCCCAGCATTTT
TRBJ2-6,NA,TRBV9,NA,CASTGSGANVLTF,TGTGCCAGCACCGGCTCTGGGGCCAACGTCCTGACTTTC
TRBJ1-1,few,TRBV14,NA,CASSQQTATEAFF,TGTGCCAGCAGCCAACAAACCGCAACTGAAGCTTTCTTT
TRBJ1-5,NA,TRBV19,NA,CASSTERVRPQHF,TGTGCCAGTAGTACCGAGAGGGTAAGACCCCAGCATTTT
TRBJ1-1,NA,TRBV6-1,TRBD1,CASTLRGQAWAFF,TGTGCCAGCACTTTAAGGGGACAGGCGTGGGCTTTCTTT
TRBJ2-6,NA,TRBV5-1,NA,CASSSGLFSGANVLTF,TGCGCCAGCAGCTCCGGACTCTTCTCTGGGGCCAACGTCCTGACTTTC
TRBJ2-3,NA,TRBV2,TRBD2,CASSEAGSGRLADTQYF,TGTGCCAGCAGTGAAGCAGGGAGCGGGAGGCTCGCAGATACGCAGTATTTT
TRBJ2-1,NA,TRBV9,NA,CASSVGFGRDSGNEQFF,TGTGCCAGCAGCGTAGGTTTCGGCCGAGACTCAGGAAATGAGCAGTTCTTC
TRBJ2-7,NA,TRBV6-1,NA,CASSPQGVGGREQYF,TGTGCCAGCAGTCCCCAGGGCGTAGGAGGGCGCGAGCAGTACTTC
TRBJ1-5,NA,TRBV6-6,NA,CASSYSTQGPDQPQHF,TGTGCCAGCAGTTACTCGACTCAGGGACCTGATCAGCCCCAGCATTTT
TRBJ2-1,NA,TRBV4-1,TRBD2,CASSQDSGRADRNEQFF,TGCGCCAGCAGCCAAGATAGCGGGAGGGCCGATCGGAATGAGCAGTTCTTC
TRBJ1-3,NA,TRBV28,NA,CASSSTGFGNTIYF,TGTGCCAGCAGTTCAACAGGTTTTGGAAACACCATATATTTT
TRBJ2-1,NA,TRBV18,TRBD1,CASSPGRTGTGPNEQFF,TGTGCCAGCTCACCAGGACGGACCGGGACAGGGCCCAATGAGCAGTTCTTC
TRBJ2-6,NA,TRBV21-1,NA,CASSNSASGTGAPGANVLTF,TGTGCCAGCAGCAATTCGGCCTCCGGGACAGGGGCCCCTGGGGCCAACGTCCTGACTTTC
TRBJ1-1,NA,TRBV4-1,NA,CASSQDKDLGVTFF,TGCGCCAGCAGCCAAGATAAGGACCTGGGGGTGACTTTCTTT
TRBJ2-7,NA,TRBV19,TRBD2,CASSGSGRDEQYF,TGTGCCAGTTCGGGTAGCGGGCGCGACGAGCAGTACTTC
TRBJ2-1,NA,TRBV7-2,TRBD2,CASSTSSGRAGNEQFF,TGTGCCAGCAGCACCTCTAGCGGGAGGGCAGGGAATGAGCAGTTCTTC
TRBJ2-5,few,TRBV4-2,NA,CASSQGYGTAGRETQYF,TGTGCCAGCAGCCAAGGGTACGGGACGGCGGGAAGAGAGACCCAGTACTTC
TRBJ2-1,NA,TRBV7-2,NA,CASSLGSMTYNEQFF,TGTGCCAGCAGCTTAGGATCAATGACCTACAATGAGCAGTTCTTC
TRBJ1-4,NA,TRBV27,NA,CASRGTTNEKLFF,TGTGCCAGCAGGGGAACAACTAATGAAAAACTGTTTTTT
TRBJ1-5,NA,TRBV2,NA,CASSEIEGGNNQPQHF,TGTGCCAGCAGTGAGATTGAGGGAGGGAACAATCAGCCCCAGCATTTT
TRBJ2-1,once,TRBV6-4,NA,CATSRDPYNEQFF,TGTGCCACCTCGAGAGACCCCTACAATGAGCAGTTCTTC
TRBJ2-1,NA,TRBV6-5,TRBD2,CASSDGTSGRQAQFF,TGTGCCAGCAGCGACGGGACTAGCGGGAGACAGGCGCAGTTCTTC
TRBJ1-2,NA,TRBV27,NA,CASREYQGNGRGYTF,TGTGCCAGCAGGGAGTATCAGGGAAACGGACGGGGCTACACCTTC
TRBJ1-2,few,TRBV19,NA,CASESTGSYGYTF,TGTGCCAGTGAATCTACAGGGTCCTATGGCTACACCTTC
TRBJ1-2,few,TRBV19,TRBD1,CASRDSGGHGYTF,TGTGCCAGTAGGGACTCAGGGGGCCATGGCTACACCTTC
TRBJ2-3,NA,TRBV7-2,NA,CASSSTRGSFQDTQYF,TGTGCCAGCAGCTCCACCCGCGGCAGTTTTCAAGATACGCAGTATTTT
TRBJ1-2,NA,TRBV5-4,NA,CASSLVGNYYGYTF,TGTGCCAGCAGCTTGGTGGGAAACTACTATGGCTACACCTTC
TRBJ1-1,NA,TRBV14,NA,CASSPWTANTEAFF,TGTGCCAGCAGCCCCTGGACAGCGAACACTGAAGCTTTCTTT
TRBJ1-3,NA,TRBV7-6,NA,CASSSYLSGNTIYF,TGTGCCAGCAGCTCATACCTCTCTGGAAACACCATATATTTT
TRBJ2-3,NA,TRBV4-2,TRBD2,CASSLGAAGGPTDTQYF,TGTGCCAGCAGCCTTGGGGCGGCGGGAGGGCCGACAGATACGCAGTATTTT
TRBJ1-1,NA,TRBV5-4,TRBD1,CASSLGQGVSAFF,TGTGCCAGCAGCTTGGGACAGGGGGTTTCAGCTTTCTTT
TRBJ1-6,NA,TRBV9,NA,CASSVGWQGSSPLHF,TGTGCCAGCAGCGTAGGCTGGCAGGGTTCGTCACCCCTCCACTTT
TRBJ2-6,NA,TRBV7-9,NA,CAAPGGRFYSGANVLTF,TGTGCCGCCCCTGGGGGCAGGTTTTACTCTGGGGCCAACGTCCTGACTTTC
TRBJ2-6,NA,TRBV19,NA,CASSSGANVLTF,TGTGCCAGTTCCTCTGGGGCCAACGTCCTGACTTTC
TRBJ2-3,NA,TRBV5-1,NA,CASSLRRDFGGDTQYF,TGCGCCAGCAGCCTCCGGAGGGACTTCGGGGGAGATACGCAGTATTTT
TRBJ2-3,once,TRBV5-1,NA,CASRGDDTQYF,TGCGCCAGCAGGGGGGACGATACGCAGTATTTT
TRBJ1-2,NA,TRBV10-3,NA,CAISVQSSIYGYTF,TGTGCCATCAGTGTCCAGTCATCAATCTATGGCTACACCTTC
TRBJ1-3,NA,TRBV4-2,NA,CASSQAHGGAPGNTIYF,TGTGCCAGCAGCCAAGCCCACGGGGGCGCCCCTGGAAACACCATATATTTT
TRBJ2-5,NA,TRBV5-1,TRBD2,CASRREPAGVETQYF,TGCGCCAGCAGGCGTGAGCCAGCGGGAGTAGAGACCCAGTACTTC
TRBJ2-7,few,TRBV10-2,TRBD2,CASSALSSGSSYEQYF,TGCGCCAGCAGTGCACTGTCTAGCGGGAGCTCCTACGAGCAGTACTTC